The T cell receptor (beta chain) under discussion was sequenced for a study of blood T cell repertoires in COVID-19. The overall study: Nucleic acid was either cDNA or gDNA, and it came from T cells, B-cell-depleted T cells, or PBMCs.

Produced via immunoSEQ multiplex PCR; TCRdb's table is partial and in-frame only. The sample shows roughly 340,000 clones, more than 70% of them seen only once. Trimming stripped 0 bases from V and 12 bases from J, with 11 bases between. The germline CDR1 and CDR2 sequences are SGHAT and FQNNGV. The CDR3 totals 12 residues. The sequenced material came from peripheral blood. The rearrangement links TRBV11-2 to TRBJ1-1, with a weak D call TRBD1 (6 bases). The receptor's source is a woman in her 30s with COVID-19, enrolled during active disease. The CDR3 DNA reads as TGTGCCAGCAGCTTAGAACAGGGCTTGCCTTTCTTT. Its protein product is CASSLEQGLPFF.